A selection of T cell receptor beta chains follows, all from one sample in a study of molecular identifiers for immune sequencing clone quantification. A single record per CDR3 protein comes from TCRdb applying MiXCR to the PCR reads. This sample has under 350,000 distinct CDR3 sequences, with roughly 23% found just once. Sequenced material: naive CD8+ T cells from blood, with Jurkat cell RNA spiked in. The receptors come from a human donor in good health. Some libraries in this study had Jurkat cell RNA spiked in. CDR3s include the opening cysteine and the closing phenylalanine or tryptophan. The D gene is left open where the match is weak. Expanded clones get a size class; other rows say once, few or many, or leave the size out.

>-|many|TRBJ2-7|TRBV29-1
CSVVTGPEQYF
TGCAGCGTTGTGACCGGGCCCGAGCAGTACTTC
>TRBD1|few|TRBJ1-4|TRBV9
CASSLGQLSEKLFF
TGTGCCAGCAGCCTGGGACAGTTGAGTGAAAAACTGTTTTTT
>-|many|TRBJ1-1|TRBV5-6
CASSLARNTEAFF
TGTGCCAGCAGCTTGGCGCGGAACACTGAAGCTTTCTTT
>TRBD2|-|TRBJ2-3|TRBV9
CASSVTASGTDTQYF
TGTGCCAGCAGCGTAACGGCTAGCGGTACAGATACGCAGTATTTT
>-|many|TRBJ2-1|TRBV25-1
CATDAVGEQFF
TGTGCCACCGACGCCGTAGGTGAGCAGTTCTTC
>-|many|TRBJ2-7|TRBV7-2
CASSLGVVQYF
TGTGCCAGCAGCTTAGGAGTAGTCCAGTACTTC
>-|-|TRBJ2-1|TRBV4-1
CASSQDLASSYNEQFF
TGCGCCAGCAGCCAAGACCTTGCTAGCTCCTACAATGAGCAGTTCTTC
>TRBD2|-|TRBJ2-5|TRBV20-1
CNARRLAGDRINWETQYF
TGCAATGCTAGGAGACTAGCGGGAGATCGAATCAACTGGGAGACCCAGTACTTC
>-|many|TRBJ2-3|TRBV7-6
CASRGTLNLTDTQYF
TGTGCCAGCAGGGGGACCCTTAACCTCACAGATACGCAGTATTTT
>-|many|TRBJ1-2|TRBV10-3
CAVLGTNYGYTF
TGCGCAGTACTGGGGACCAACTATGGCTACACCTTC
>-|-|TRBJ1-4|TRBV21-1
CASSNGTPTNEKLFF
TGTGCCAGCAGCAATGGGACTCCAACTAATGAAAAACTGTTTTTT
>TRBD1|few|TRBJ2-7|TRBV4-3
CASSQGVTGDSYEQYF
TGCGCCAGCAGCCAAGGGGTCACAGGGGACTCCTACGAGCAGTACTTC
>-|few|TRBJ2-3|TRBV12-3/TRBV12-4
CASSIQTSTDTQYF
TGTGCCAGCAGTATCCAGACCAGCACAGATACGCAGTATTTT
>-|-|TRBJ1-2|TRBV3-1
CASSHVGTNYAF
TGTGCCAGCAGCCACGTAGGGACAAACTACGCCTTC
>TRBD2|-|TRBJ2-3|TRBV4-3
CASSQATSGDGTDTQYF
TGCGCCAGCAGCCAAGCCACTAGCGGGGATGGCACAGATACGCAGTATTTT
>TRBD1|many|TRBJ2-2|TRBV2
CARGQGNTGELFF
TGTGCCAGAGGACAGGGAAACACCGGGGAGCTGTTTTTT
>-|-|TRBJ2-7|TRBV27
CASSSLLSSYEQHF
TGTGCCAGCAGTTCCCTCTTAAGCTCCTACGAGCAGCACTTC
>-|-|TRBJ1-5|TRBV21-1
CASSPHRDNNQPQHF
TGTGCCAGCAGCCCCCACAGGGATAACAATCAGCCCCAGCATTTT
>TRBD1|few|TRBJ2-3|TRBV11-2
CASNLGTGGGSDTQYF
TGTGCCAGCAACCTAGGGACAGGGGGCGGTTCAGATACGCAGTATTTT
>-|-|TRBJ2-7|TRBV7-9
CASSGTLSAPYEQYF
TGTGCCAGCAGCGGGACCCTTAGCGCCCCCTACGAGCAGTACTTC
>TRBD2|-|TRBJ2-7|TRBV3-1
CASSSGLAGGFEQYF
TGTGCCAGCAGTTCCGGACTAGCGGGGGGTTTCGAGCAGTACTTC
>-|many|TRBJ2-7|TRBV20-1
CSARDLWRAGEQYF
TGCAGTGCTAGAGATCTGTGGCGGGCCGGGGAGCAGTACTTC
>-|few|TRBJ2-3|TRBV9
CASTPRQSIADTQYF
TGTGCCAGCACCCCGAGACAGAGCATCGCAGATACGCAGTATTTT
>-|-|TRBJ1-4|TRBV7-9
CASSQGRNNEKLFF
TGTGCCAGCAGCCAGGGACGGAACAATGAAAAACTGTTTTTT
>-|few|TRBJ2-3|TRBV24-1
CATSDFGESDTQYF
TGTGCCACCAGTGATTTTGGAGAGTCAGATACGCAGTATTTT
>-|few|TRBJ1-1|TRBV7-2
CASSLGGNENTEAFF
TGTGCCAGCAGCTTAGGTGGCAACGAAAACACTGAAGCTTTCTTT
>TRBD2|-|TRBJ2-2|TRBV20-1
CSAIPRGLAGVGGELFF
TGCAGTGCTATTCCTCGGGGACTAGCGGGAGTAGGCGGGGAGCTGTTTTTT
>-|few|TRBJ2-5|TRBV9
CASSPGTVGAGETQYF
TGTGCCAGCAGCCCGGGGACCGTAGGGGCTGGAGAGACCCAGTACTTC
>-|many|TRBJ2-3|TRBV28
CASSVSPGWSSGTDTQYF
TGTGCCAGCAGTGTATCCCCGGGGTGGTCTAGCGGCACAGATACGCAGTATTTT
>-|few|TRBJ1-1|TRBV19
CASSIGVTEAFF
TGTGCCAGTAGTATTGGGGTCACTGAAGCTTTCTTT
>-|few|TRBJ2-3|TRBV27
CASSPRSDTQYF
TGTGCCAGCAGTCCAAGATCAGATACGCAGTATTTT
>-|-|TRBJ2-7|TRBV6-1
CARSGFEQYF
TGTGCCAGGTCAGGGTTCGAGCAGTACTTC